Listed below are T cell receptor beta chains from one sample, sequenced in a study of CD8+ T cells in alopecia areata. Profiled with immunoSEQ multiplex PCR; TCRdb holds only in-frame clones, not every one. The sample yields some 120,000 clones, about 46% seen once. Sequencing was performed on NKG2D-low CD8+ T cells sorted from blood. The receptors originated from a human donor with alopecia areata. Each CDR3 is given without its conserved first and last residue. Fields, in order: V gene, J gene, CDR3 protein.

v_gene: TRBV14
j_gene: TRBJ2-3
CDR3aa: ASRMRDTNTDTQY

v_gene: TRBV6-5
j_gene: TRBJ2-2
CDR3aa: ASKAGAETGELF

v_gene: TRBV20-1
j_gene: TRBJ2-7
CDR3aa: SAMDSYEQY

v_gene: TRBV29-1
j_gene: TRBJ1-1
CDR3aa: SGWQGLGTEAF

v_gene: TRBV29-1
j_gene: TRBJ1-1
CDR3aa: SVGGEQGNTEAF

v_gene: TRBV29-1
j_gene: TRBJ2-1
CDR3aa: SVQLDSYNEQF

v_gene: TRBV29-1
j_gene: TRBJ2-1
CDR3aa: SVDLAGVLGEQF

v_gene: TRBV9
j_gene: TRBJ1-1
CDR3aa: ASSHPRPEAF

v_gene: TRBV27
j_gene: TRBJ1-2
CDR3aa: ASSEAVAYGYT

v_gene: TRBV28
j_gene: TRBJ1-5
CDR3aa: ASSPIRPNQPQH

v_gene: TRBV4-1
j_gene: TRBJ2-7
CDR3aa: ASSQVLDPNYEQY

v_gene: TRBV4-1
j_gene: TRBJ2-1
CDR3aa: ASSQVGAHEQF

v_gene: TRBV29-1
j_gene: TRBJ2-5
CDR3aa: SVEDRRGGETQY

v_gene: TRBV29-1
j_gene: TRBJ1-1
CDR3aa: SVEVIRVGNTEAF

v_gene: TRBV7-2
j_gene: TRBJ1-2
CDR3aa: ASISLGDLNYGYT

v_gene: TRBV14
j_gene: TRBJ2-1
CDR3aa: ASSQAPLNEQF

v_gene: TRBV20-1
j_gene: TRBJ2-7
CDR3aa: SAPVRDEQY

v_gene: TRBV25-1
j_gene: TRBJ1-2
CDR3aa: ASLSTNYGYT

v_gene: TRBV28
j_gene: TRBJ2-3
CDR3aa: ASSSGTLNTDTQY

v_gene: TRBV9
j_gene: TRBJ2-5
CDR3aa: ASSTDRDLETQY

v_gene: TRBV29-1
j_gene: TRBJ1-2
CDR3aa: SVDLEKQGTYGYT

v_gene: TRBV2
j_gene: TRBJ2-2
CDR3aa: AWETDLGVELF

v_gene: TRBV29-1
j_gene: TRBJ2-1
CDR3aa: SVEVIGLAVANEQF

v_gene: TRBV4-1
j_gene: TRBJ1-5
CDR3aa: ASSQGLGGNQPQH

v_gene: TRBV28
j_gene: TRBJ2-1
CDR3aa: ASSLGTGQEENEQF

v_gene: TRBV6-5
j_gene: TRBJ2-5
CDR3aa: ASSHRGYQETQY

v_gene: TRBV29-1
j_gene: TRBJ2-7
CDR3aa: SVEQSYEQY

v_gene: TRBV29-1
j_gene: TRBJ2-7
CDR3aa: SVSGLAAYEQY

v_gene: TRBV5-1
j_gene: TRBJ2-7
CDR3aa: ASSLFGSYEQY